These T cell receptor beta chains were read from a single sample in a study of blood T cells in healthy people across ages. TCRdb recomputed calls from the 5' RACE reads with MiXCR, one row per CDR3 protein. The data show around 650,000 distinct CDR3 sequences, about 30% seen once. What was sequenced was blood. Receptors were obtained from an elderly woman in good health. The CDR3 runs from the conserved cysteine through the conserved F or W. A D gene is named only where the DNA matches it firmly. A row's size may be missing; if present it is once, few, many or a size class.

size	J	V	D	CDR3	DNA
.	TRBJ2-1	TRBV7-2	.	CASGSLSGEQFF	TGTGCCAGCGGCTCTCTCTCTGGGGAGCAGTTCTTC
many	TRBJ1-1	TRBV29-1	.	CSVEVPPTNTEAFF	TGCAGCGTTGAAGTCCCGCCAACGAACACTGAAGCTTTCTTT
few	TRBJ1-4	TRBV27	.	CASSLSTGTGNEKLFF	TGTGCCAGCAGTTTATCAACCGGGACGGGTAATGAAAAACTGTTTTTT
few	TRBJ2-7	TRBV5-1	TRBD2	CASNDGRAIGYEQYF	TGCGCCAGCAACGACGGGAGGGCCATAGGTTACGAGCAGTACTTC
.	TRBJ2-7	TRBV25-1	.	CASSDTRFTYEQYF	TGTGCCAGCAGTGATACCAGGTTCACCTACGAGCAGTACTTC
.	TRBJ1-6	TRBV20-1	TRBD1	CSARTGGSYNSPLHF	TGCAGTGCCAGAACAGGGGGCTCCTATAATTCACCCCTCCACTTT
.	TRBJ1-1	TRBV20-1	.	CSARLEGRQAFF	TGCAGTGCTAGATTAGAAGGGAGGCAAGCTTTCTTT
many	TRBJ1-5	TRBV10-3	.	CAISAQGGNQPQHF	TGTGCCATCAGTGCGCAGGGAGGCAATCAGCCCCAGCATTTT
few	TRBJ2-2	TRBV20-1	TRBD2	CSARLAGGSNTGELFF	TGCAGTGCCCGACTAGCGGGGGGGTCGAACACCGGGGAGCTGTTTTTT
many	TRBJ2-1	TRBV7-8	.	CASSSQRTYNEQFF	TGTGCCAGCAGCTCTCAGAGAACCTACAATGAGCAGTTCTTC
.	TRBJ1-1	TRBV6-2/TRBV6-3	TRBD1	CASSSATGGRTEAFF	TGTGCCAGCAGTTCCGCGACAGGGGGGAGGACTGAAGCTTTCTTT
many	TRBJ2-1	TRBV7-9	.	CASSLARDGEQFF	TGTGCCAGCAGCTTAGCGAGGGACGGTGAGCAGTTCTTC
.	TRBJ2-1	TRBV7-3	.	CASSPSSLTRGTQFF	TGTGCCAGCAGCCCAAGTTCCCTTACAAGGGGTACCCAGTTCTTC
.	TRBJ2-1	TRBV30	.	CVWSGAVNEQFF	TGTGTCTGGAGTGGGGCAGTCAATGAGCAGTTCTTC
few	TRBJ1-5	TRBV5-1	.	CASSFSSEQPQHF	TGCGCCAGCAGCTTCTCATCGGAACAGCCCCAGCATTTT
.	TRBJ2-7	TRBV20-1	TRBD2	CSAKREEPYEQYF	TGCAGTGCTAAGCGGGAGGAGCCCTACGAGCAGTACTTC
many	TRBJ1-4	TRBV4-2	.	CASSQDDKSGGEKLFF	TGTGCCAGCAGCCAGGACGACAAATCGGGAGGGGAAAAACTGTTTTTT
few	TRBJ2-3	TRBV20-1	.	CSARGSGGGATDTQYF	TGCAGTGCTAGAGGAAGTGGGGGGGGGGCCACAGATACGCAGTATTTT
.	TRBJ2-1	TRBV3-1	TRBD1	CASSPRTGQNEQFF	TGTGCCAGCAGCCCCCGGACAGGCCAGAATGAGCAGTTCTTC
many	TRBJ2-7	TRBV4-2	TRBD2	CASSQDLAGGYYEQYF	TGTGCCAGCAGCCAAGATCTAGCGGGGGGCTACTACGAGCAGTACTTC